What follows are 4 T cell receptor beta chains derived from one specimen sequenced in a study of Ad26.COV2.S vaccination and SARS-CoV-2 variants. TCRdb keeps only in-frame clones here, not all; method: immunoSEQ multiplex PCR. The repertoire holds hundreds of thousands of clones, with approximately 81% as singletons. Treatment given: roughly 20 received Ad26.COV2.S at low or high dose, single or two shots; about five received placebo; per-sample allocation not given. On day 63 after the first injection, vaccine and placebo recipients gave samples. The starting material was peripheral blood, obtained in a trial of Ad26.COV2.S vaccine versus placebo. The origin of the receptors is a person between 18 and 59 years old who received the Ad26.COV2.S COVID-19 vaccine or a placebo.

The chain carries TRBV5-1 and TRBJ1-1; D is uncertain. CDR3 length equals 15 residues. The germline CDR1 and CDR2 sequences are SGHRS and YFSETQ. V gave up 0 bases and J gave up 0 bases, with 9 bases separating them. The CDR3 DNA sequence: TGCGCCAGCAGCTTGGGGACCATGATGAACACTGAAGCTTTCTTT. It is translated as CASSLGTMMNTEAFF.

The V call is TRBV5-5, the J call TRBJ2-7; D is undetermined. The V gene's germline CDR1 is SGHKS and CDR2 YYEKEE (reference sequence). Trimming removed 1 base at V and 7 bases at J, with 15 bases between. This CDR3 has 14 amino acids. The DNA for the CDR3 is TGTGCCAGCAGCTTGAAAGGCCCGGTTTGGGAGCAGTACTTC. Protein: CASSLKGPVWEQYF.

This sequence joins TRBV5-1 and TRBJ1-6; D not resolved. V was clipped by 0 bases and J by 7 bases, with 8 bases between them. The CDR3 sequence is 14 residues long. Germline V gene lookup returns CDR1 SGHRS and CDR2 YFSETQ. The CDR3: CASSLGQPNSPLHF. Written as DNA, the CDR3 is TGCGCCAGCAGCTTGGGGCAGCCCAATTCACCCCTCCACTTT.

The V gene is TRBV28, the J gene TRBJ2-4; 7 bases line up with TRBD1. Germline-derived CDR1 and CDR2 are MDHEN and SYDVKM. The V segment lost 6 bases and the J segment 6 bases; nucleotides outside the gene matches: 11. The CDR3 length is 15 residues. CDR3 in DNA: TGTGCCAGCAGCTTAGTACAGGGGCAGAGAAACATTCAGTACTTC. Protein product: CASSLVQGQRNIQYF.